The entry that follows covers one TCR beta chain sequence. The data stem from a study of STAT5B mutations in CD4+ large granular lymphocyte leukemia. The repertoire was sequenced with immunoSEQ multiplex PCR; TCRdb's copy has only in-frame clones and lacks some. This sample has more than 25,000 clones; 65% to 90% occur once, and the top ten carry 0.3% to 0.35%. The CDR3 contains 13 residues. V shed 4 bases and J shed 2 bases, with 8 bases lying between them. Germline V gene data show CDR1 as LNHDA and CDR2 as SQIVND (reference sequence). This receptor was taken from a human donor in good health. Specimen: CD4+ T cells from blood buffy coats. The chain links TRBV19 to TRBJ1-2, with TRBD1 as a possible D gene (5 bases). CDR3 in amino acids: CASSTGRNYGYTF. The CDR3 nucleotides are TGTGCCAGTAGTACGGGACGGAACTATGGCTACACCTTC.